The 10 T cell receptor beta chains below all came from one sample that was sequenced in a study of T cell repertoires in cytomegalovirus infection. TCRdb re-analysed the reads in MiXCR, keeping a single row per CDR3 protein. The table shows 200,000 or so distinct CDR3 sequences, with approximately 28% occurring only once. Sequenced: PBMCs. These receptors all come from a human donor in good health (CMV status not recorded). Some clones in this sample may be carry-over from other donors' samples.

V is TRBV7-9 and J is TRBJ1-4, with D perhaps matching TRBD1 (6 bases). CDR1 SEHNR and CDR2 FQNEAQ come from the germline V gene (reference sequence). The CDR3 spans 17 residues. Deletions cut 5 bases from V and 1 base from J, with 17 bases between. For the CDR3, the DNA is TGTGCCAGCAGCATACCGGACAGTATAAGAACTAATGAAAAACTGTTTTTT. Encoded protein: CASSIPDSIRTNEKLFF.

This clonotype has a count of ten or more. This chain joins TRBV7-8 and TRBJ1-5; a weak D match, TRBD1 (5 bases). V was pared by 1 base and J by 6 bases, with 13 bases between. The CDR3 totals 15 residues. Germline loops: CDR1 SGHVS, CDR2 FQNEAQ. CDR3 region: CASSLGQGAGQPQHF. The DNA of the CDR3 is TGTGCCAGCAGCTTAGGCCAGGGCGCCGGTCAGCCCCAGCATTTT.

This clonotype was seen a few times. In nucleotides, the CDR3 is TGTGCCAGCAGCTTTACAGGGCTGGGCTACACCTTC. This translates into CASSFTGLGYTF. V usage is TRBV11-2 and J usage is TRBJ1-2; perhaps TRBD1 as D (6 bases). Germline lookup yields CDR1 SGHAT and CDR2 FQNNGV. V gave up 3 bases and J gave up 8 bases, with 10 bases separating them. This CDR3 is 12 amino acids long.

The V call is TRBV7-2, the J call TRBJ1-1, with TRBD1 matching over 7 bases. CDR1 is SGHTA, CDR2 FQGNSA, per germline. The CDR3 is 14 amino acids. V shed 4 bases, J shed 5 bases, and the junction held 7 bases outside the gene matches. Here the CDR3 DNA reads TGTGCCAGCAGCTCAAACAGGGGAAGGACTGAAGCTTTCTTT. Amino acids: CASSSNRGRTEAFF.

V and J are TRBV20-1 and TRBJ1-3, with D unclear. CDR3 length equals 14 residues. Germline V CDR1 and CDR2: DFQATT, SNEGSKA (reference sequence). V lost 1 base and J lost 0, with 7 bases in between. The CDR3 bases are TGCAGTGCTAGAGTGGGCAACTCTGGAAACACCATATATTTT. Translated, it gives CSARVGNSGNTIYF.

This clonotype came up many times. The chain is built from TRBV2 and TRBJ2-7; no clear D. This CDR3 has 16 residues. CDR1 is SNHLY and CDR2 is FYNNEI in the germline V gene. Trimming left V 1 base short and J 1 base short, with 14 bases between. For the CDR3, the DNA is TGTGCCAGCAGTGAAGAATCCCCTTTCCTTTCCTACGAGCAGTACTTC. Translated: CASSEESPFLSYEQYF.

Of note for this clonotype: At one of its ends the junction is not consistent with the germline gene, which may arise from a read error. This chain links TRBV2 with TRBJ1-2, with D tentatively TRBD1 (5 bases). This CDR3 is 14 amino acids long. Per germline, CDR1 SNHLY and CDR2 FYNNEI. The CDR3 DNA reads as TGTGCCAGCACCCTAAAGGGGCCAAACTATAGCTACACCTTC. Encoded protein: CASTLKGPNYSYTF.

This clonotype was seen a few times. The chain links TRBV20-1 to TRBJ2-3; D is perhaps TRBD1 or TRBD2 (5 bases each). The CDR3 contains 15 residues. V was shortened by 0 bases and J by 3 bases, with 13 bases between the two germline ends. Germline CDR1 DFQATT, CDR2 SNEGSKA (reference sequence). DNA for the CDR3: TGCAGTGCTAGAGAGGGGAGTGGGGCGACAGATACGCAGTATTTT. Residues: CSAREGSGATDTQYF.

This clonotype was found a few times. The gene calls are TRBV6-5 and TRBJ2-5; D not certain. Germline-derived CDR1 and CDR2 are MNHEY and SVGAGI. The V end was cut by 6 bases, the J end by 4 bases, with 12 bases between. The CDR3 consists of 13 residues. CDR3 amino acids: CASSYDLGETQYF. CDR3 DNA: TGTGCCAGCAGCTACGACCTGGGAGAGACCCAGTACTTC.

This clonotype came up many times. This chain uses TRBV7-2 with TRBJ1-5; unclear D gene. The CDR3 covers 13 residues. Germline V gene lookup returns CDR1 SGHTA and CDR2 FQGNSA. V lost 1 base to trimming and J lost 4 bases, with 5 bases between them. The CDR3 sequence is CASSLDANQPQHF. As DNA, the CDR3 is TGTGCCAGCAGCTTAGACGCGAATCAGCCCCAGCATTTT.